These 5 T cell receptor beta chains were all obtained from the same sample, sequenced in a study of memory CD4+ T cells and cytomegalovirus serostatus. Single viable CD3+CD4+CD8-CD45RO+ cells were sorted as the memory CD4+ T cells. Assay used: immunoSEQ multiplex PCR; TCRdb lists only in-frame clones, some missing. The data contain approximately 41,000 clones, about 82% of them singletons. Sequenced input: memory CD4+ T cells from blood. These receptors were taken from an adult in good health and CMV-seronegative.

V usage is TRBV7-8 and J usage is TRBJ2-2; possibly TRBD2 for D (5 bases). Per germline, CDR1 SGHVS and CDR2 FQNEAQ. The V end was cut by 5 bases, the J end by 0 bases, with 10 bases between. The CDR3 extends over 15 amino acids. CDR3 region: CASSPRTANTGELFF. The CDR3 bases are TGTGCCAGCAGCCCCCGGACTGCGAACACCGGGGAGCTGTTTTTT. Variable domain in full (rest from reference TRBV7-8 and TRBJ2-2): GAGVSQSPRYKVAKRGQDVALRCDPISGHVSLFWYQQALGQGPEFLTYFQNEAQLDKSGLPSDRFFAERPEGSVSTLKIQRTQQEDSAVYLCASSPRTANTGELFFGEGSRLTVL.

The chain has TRBV28 and TRBJ2-3; 10 nucleotides agree with TRBD2. J gave up 3 bases and V 5 bases, and 5 bases lay outside the gene matches. Looked up from germline, CDR1 is MDHEN and CDR2 is SYDVKM. This CDR3 is built from 15 residues. The DNA for the CDR3 is TGTGCCAGCAGTCCAGCGGGAGGGAGGACAGATACGCAGTATTTT. Residues: CASSPAGGRTDTQYF.

The chain combines TRBV6-5 with TRBJ2-5; D may match TRBD1 or TRBD2 (5 bases each). Germline values: CDR1 MNHEY, CDR2 SVGAGI. This CDR3 contains 14 residues. Between the trimmed V and J ends, which lost 5 bases and 11 bases, there was a span of 21 bases. The chain's CDR3 is CASSTGTAGVEQYF. The CDR3 coding sequence is TGTGCCAGCAGTACCGGGACCGCAGGCGTGGAGCAGTACTTC.

The rearrangement joins TRBV5-4 to TRBJ2-7, with 7 nucleotides matching TRBD1. V lost 2 bases to trimming and J lost 3 bases; unmatched junction nucleotides: 8. This CDR3 is built from 15 residues. Germline CDR1 reads SGHNT; CDR2 reads YYREEE (reference sequence). The CDR3, as DNA: TGTGCCAGCAGCTTAAAGTTGACAGGGAGCTACGAGCAGTACTTC. This sequence encodes CASSLKLTGSYEQYF.

CDR3 DNA: TGTGCCACCAGCAGAGATGTAGGCAGGATAGCTTTCTTT. Amino acids: CATSRDVGRIAFF. This chain links TRBV15 with TRBJ1-1, with no clear D. The CDR3 loop spans 13 amino acids. CDR1 and CDR2 (germline): LNHNV, YYDKDF (reference sequence). Trimming removed 0 bases at V and 10 bases at J, with 12 bases between.